The source of this T cell receptor (beta chain) is a study of Tregs in tolerant kidney transplant recipients. Only in-frame clones appear in the TCRdb table, and some are missing; sequencing was by immunoSEQ multiplex PCR. This table has tens of thousands of clones, 91% appearing once. This clone was found a few times. Its target is not known. General study findings and limits: Biological reproducibility was not directly addressed, but technical replication error appeared minimal.

V was trimmed by 4 bases and J by 7 bases, leaving 8 bases between them. The length of the CDR3 is 13 residues. Germline V lookup: CDR1 LGHNA, CDR2 YNFKEQ. CD4+CD25+CD127- Tregs, CD4+CD25- non-Tregs, CD4 and CD8 cells were sorted. This rearrangement joins TRBV4-2 to TRBJ1-6; D gene ambiguous. The receptor was derived from a human donor in good health. Sequencing used Tregs from blood. The CDR3 here is CASSLELNSPLHF. CDR3 in DNA: TGTGCCAGCAGCCTCGAACTCAATTCACCCCTCCACTTT.